This T cell receptor beta chain was recorded in a study of blood T cell repertoires in COVID-19. Study summary: Donors in the United States, Italy and Spain gave samples during acute or convalescent COVID-19.

The CDR3 consists of 15 residues. CDR1 is SNHLY and CDR2 is FYNNEI in the germline V gene. The V gene lost 4 bases and the J gene lost 2 bases, with 15 bases spanning the gap. Sequenced by immunoSEQ multiplex PCR; TCRdb stores in-frame clones only, minus some. This sample has under 100,000 clones, with around 88% found just once. Sequencing input: peripheral blood. V is TRBV2 and J is TRBJ2-7; weak D call: TRBD2 (6 bases). This sequence originates from a man aged 25-45 years with acute or convalescent COVID-19. The DNA of the CDR3 is TGTGCCAGCAGTGTAGTCGGCGGGACGACCTACGAGCAGTACTTC. Its protein is CASSVVGGTTYEQYF.